This is a list of T cell receptor beta chains from one sample in a study of early T cells in non-severe SARS-CoV-2 infection. TCRdb re-called the 5' RACE reads through MiXCR, storing one row per CDR3 protein. Counted here are 65,000 to 80,000 distinct CDR3 sequences, roughly an eighth occurring once; the ten biggest clones make up about 6.1%. The sequencing sample was made of whole blood. These receptors came from an adult who was a healthcare worker with PCR-confirmed SARS-CoV-2 infection or an uninfected control (not recorded which). CDR3s include the opening cysteine and the closing phenylalanine or tryptophan. A D gene is named only where the DNA matches it firmly.

TRBV4-1	TRBJ1-5	TRBD1	CASSRGTADQPQHF
TRBV29-1	TRBJ1-1	NA	CSVGSLMITEAFF
TRBV7-9	TRBJ2-2	NA	CASSLPGSDTGELFF
TRBV7-9	TRBJ1-2	NA	CASSLNRYTF
TRBV7-9	TRBJ2-3	TRBD1	CASSFQQGATDTQYF
TRBV29-1	TRBJ2-3	NA	CSVHLGQASTDTQYF
TRBV7-2	TRBJ2-1	NA	CASSLGSVSYNEQFF
TRBV20-1	TRBJ2-3	TRBD2	CSGSSGGADTQYF
TRBV12-3/TRBV12-4	TRBJ1-5	NA	CASSNSNQPQHF
TRBV5-1	TRBJ2-5	TRBD2	CASSFGSGRGETQYF
TRBV7-3	TRBJ2-1	NA	CASSLGSGSYNEQFF
TRBV6-2/TRBV6-3	TRBJ2-7	NA	CASSYAGGHRSYEQYF
TRBV7-8	TRBJ1-5	NA	CASSLLRGGINQPQHF
TRBV6-2/TRBV6-3	TRBJ1-4	NA	CASSYSDGKNEKLFF
TRBV6-6	TRBJ2-5	TRBD2	CASSYPPSGRPYQETQYF
TRBV5-5	TRBJ1-5	NA	CASSFQGDQPQHF
TRBV7-9	TRBJ1-5	TRBD1	CASSLDRGRNQPQHF
TRBV7-9	TRBJ1-4	NA	CVSSAWTLRGEKLFF
TRBV12-3/TRBV12-4	TRBJ2-7	NA	CASNYAGSLYEQYF
TRBV2	TRBJ2-3	NA	CASSVSDPDTQYF
TRBV6-5	TRBJ1-6	TRBD1	CASRTMDRSNTPLHF
TRBV5-1	TRBJ2-2	NA	CASSKGDYGELFF
TRBV7-2	TRBJ1-2	NA	CASSPTQLPGYTF
TRBV20-1	TRBJ1-4	NA	CSARENPNEKLFF
TRBV5-1	TRBJ2-7	NA	CASSKGDLSDHGQYF
TRBV5-1	TRBJ2-7	NA	CASSLRDTYEQYF
TRBV6-5	TRBJ1-6	NA	CASSYSQGNSPLHF
TRBV15	TRBJ2-3	TRBD2	CATSRAGLARSDTQYF
TRBV20-1	TRBJ2-7	NA	CSAPLVGPYEQYF
TRBV2	TRBJ1-1	NA	CASAISQNTEAFF
TRBV29-1	TRBJ1-1	NA	CSVGGGEREAFF
TRBV20-1	TRBJ1-6	NA	CSARGDNSPLHF
TRBV20-1	TRBJ2-7	NA	CSASAGTFSYEQYF
TRBV28	TRBJ1-1	TRBD1	CASSSGQGNTEAFF
TRBV18	TRBJ2-7	NA	CASSPPRGYYEQYF
TRBV2	TRBJ2-7	NA	CASGQGPLEQYF
TRBV5-5	TRBJ2-1	NA	CASSYDRTAEQFF
TRBV5-8	TRBJ1-1	NA	CASSLDQLNTEAFF
TRBV3-1	TRBJ2-3	NA	CASSSREADTQYF
TRBV7-6	TRBJ2-6	TRBD1	CASSLAPGQAYSGANVLTF
TRBV5-6	TRBJ1-6	NA	CASSSHRGVSSPLHF
TRBV29-1	TRBJ2-7	NA	CSVGDHEQYF
TRBV7-2	TRBJ2-7	NA	CASSLAASGEQYF
TRBV20-1	TRBJ2-1	TRBD2	CSARGLAAYNEQFF
TRBV4-2	TRBJ2-1	TRBD2	CASSQEKSGGSANEQFF
TRBV3-1	TRBJ2-1	TRBD1	CASSRRDRGNEQFF